Each of the 25 T cell receptor beta chains below was sequenced from the same sample in a study of blood T cell repertoires in COVID-19. TCRdb keeps only in-frame clones here, not all; method: immunoSEQ multiplex PCR. The sample lists fewer than 150,000 clones, 77% occurring once. The material sequenced was peripheral blood. The receptors come from a man of 80 years or more with acute or convalescent COVID-19.

The rearrangement joins TRBV6-5 to TRBJ1-1, with a possible D match to TRBD1 (5 bases). V dropped 2 bases and J dropped 4 bases, with 14 bases sitting between them. From germline, CDR1 is MNHEY and CDR2 SVGAGI. CDR3 length equals 15 residues. CDR3 bases: TGTGCCAGCAGTTACGCCTCGGGGGTTGGCACTGAAGCTTTCTTT. Translated: CASSYASGVGTEAFF.

This chain uses TRBV28 with TRBJ1-6; maybe TRBD1 (5 bases). CDR1 and CDR2 from the germline V gene are MDHEN and SYDVKM. The CDR3 spans 12 residues. Trimming took off 5 bases at V and 9 bases at J, with 8 bases between the two ends. The DNA of the CDR3 is TGTGCCAGCAGTGGCAGGGTTTCACCCCTCCACTTT. It codes for CASSGRVSPLHF. Using reference TRBV28 and TRBJ1-6 for the parts outside the CDR3, the full variable domain is DVKVTQSSRYLVKRTGEKVFLECVQDMDHENMFWYRQDPGLGLRLIYFSYDVKMKEKGDIPEGYSVSREKKERFSLILESASTNQTSMYLCASSGRVSPLHFGNGTRLTVT.

The chain employs TRBV5-5 and TRBJ2-1, with TRBD1 matching 12 bases. CDR3 length: 15 residues. CDR1 is SGHKS and CDR2 is YYEKEE in the germline V gene (reference sequence). Trimming at V came to 0 bases and at J to 8 bases, leaving 3 bases not matched to a gene. CDR3 nucleotide sequence: TGTGCCAGCAGCTTGGTGGGACAGGGGGCGCATGAGCAGTTCTTC. It is translated as CASSLVGQGAHEQFF.

The V and J genes are TRBV19 and TRBJ2-3; 8 bases are shared with TRBD1. Germline V gives CDR1 LNHDA, CDR2 SQIVND (reference sequence). This CDR3 has 15 residues. With 4 bases clipped from V and 1 base from J, the junction kept 4 bases outside the gene matches. CDR3: CASSRSGGRTDTQYF. CDR3 nucleotide sequence: TGTGCCAGTAGTAGGTCAGGGGGCCGCACAGATACGCAGTATTTT.

This clone was picked up a small number of times. J is TRBJ1-5 and V is TRBV6-1, with TRBD1 identical over 8 bases. This CDR3 is built from 13 residues. Looked up from germline, CDR1 is MNHNS and CDR2 is SASEGT. Trimming at V came to 7 bases and at J to 4 bases, leaving 3 bases not matched to a gene. The DNA for the CDR3 is TGTGCCAGCAAGGACAGGGAGAATCAGCCCCAGCATTTT. Protein product: CASKDRENQPQHF.

The chain recombines TRBV6-2 or TRBV6-3 with TRBJ2-1; a weak D match, TRBD2 (6 bases). V lost 4 bases and J 0 bases, leaving 10 bases between the germline ends. Per germline, CDR1 MNHEY and CDR2 SVGEGT. The CDR3 is 15 residues long. The DNA of the CDR3 is TGTGCCAGCAGTTCGGGGGAAAGCTCCTACAATGAGCAGTTCTTC. This gives the protein CASSSGESSYNEQFF.

The chain joins TRBV19 to TRBJ2-5; 8 bases are shared with TRBD1. This CDR3 has 12 amino acids. From germline, CDR1 is LNHDA and CDR2 SQIVND (reference sequence). J was trimmed by 11 bases and V by 5 bases; bases with no gene match: 7. CDR3 residues: CASSSQGGRQYF. In DNA, the CDR3 is TGTGCCAGTAGTTCACAGGGGGGAAGGCAGTACTTC.

The chain has TRBV30 and TRBJ1-3; D is ambiguous. The CDR3 has 15 residues. V was pared by 0 bases and J by 0 bases, with 9 bases between. Per the germline V gene, CDR1 is GTSNPN and CDR2 is SVGIG (reference sequence). The CDR3, as DNA: TGTGCCTGGAGTGTACGGCGGAACTCTGGAAACACCATATATTTT. Amino acid sequence: CAWSVRRNSGNTIYF.

J is TRBJ2-1 and V is TRBV6-1; D remains ambiguous. Trimming cost V 0 bases and J 9 bases, with 9 bases left between them. This CDR3 is 13 amino acids long. CDR1 MNHNS and CDR2 SASEGT come from the germline V gene. CDR3 sequence: CASSEATYGEQFF. CDR3 in DNA: TGTGCCAGCAGTGAAGCAACTTACGGTGAGCAGTTCTTC.

This clone has more than one count but fewer than ten. The chain uses TRBV9 and TRBJ2-1; 7 positions agree with TRBD1. This CDR3 has 14 residues. CDR1 is SGDLS, CDR2 YYNGEE, per germline. Germline trimming cut 3 bases from V and 7 bases from J; bases unmatched to any gene: 7. CDR3 loop: CASSETGQLNEQFF. CDR3 nucleotides: TGTGCCAGCAGCGAAACGGGACAGTTGAATGAGCAGTTCTTC.

The V call is TRBV7-3, the J call TRBJ2-1; 8 nucleotides align to TRBD2. After removal of 4 bases from V and 7 bases from J, the junction contained 6 bases not matched to a gene. CDR1 SGHTA and CDR2 FQGTGA come from the germline V gene. This CDR3 comprises 14 residues. The CDR3 DNA reads as TGTGCCAGCAGCTCCTCGGGGGGGCAGAATGAGCAGTTCTTC. Translating it yields CASSSSGGQNEQFF. Filled out from reference TRBV7-3 and TRBJ2-1, the complete variable domain reads GAGVSQTPSNKVTEKGKYVELRCDPISGHTALYWYRQSLGQGPEFLIYFQGTGAADDSGLPNDRFFAVRPEGSVSTLKIQRTERGDSAVYLCASSSSGGQNEQFFGPGTRLTVL.

The CDR3 reads CASSVVGRAPGELFF. The CDR3 DNA reads as TGTGCCAGCAGCGTAGTGGGCAGGGCTCCCGGGGAGCTGTTTTTT. V is TRBV9 and J is TRBJ2-2; TRBD1 might be the D (5 bases). Trimming took off 0 bases at V and 6 bases at J, with 12 bases between the two ends. CDR3 size: 15 residues. Germline V gives CDR1 SGDLS, CDR2 YYNGEE.

This clone has at least ten counts. The chain employs TRBV6-2 or TRBV6-3 and TRBJ2-7; 12 bases match TRBD1. This CDR3 has 14 amino acids. J gave up 4 bases and V 6 bases, and 4 bases lay outside the gene matches. Germline V gene sequence: CDR1 MNHEY, CDR2 SVGEGT. CDR3 sequence (DNA): TGTGCCAGCAGCGGGACAGGGGGCAAGTACGAGCAGTACTTC. Protein sequence: CASSGTGGKYEQYF.

The genes are TRBV6-1 and TRBJ2-3, with TRBD2 matching over 8 bases. Germline assignment: CDR1 MNHNS and CDR2 SASEGT. CDR3 length: 16 amino acids. The ends lost 4 bases at V and 5 bases at J; junction bases unmatched: 11. CDR3 residues: CASSAGRAFGGDTQYF. DNA for the CDR3: TGTGCCAGCAGTGCCGGGAGGGCCTTTGGGGGAGATACGCAGTATTTT.

The V and J genes are TRBV12-3 or TRBV12-4 and TRBJ1-1; weak D call: TRBD1 (5 bases). The V gene lost 3 bases and the J gene lost 6 bases, with 8 bases spanning the gap. The CDR3 totals 12 residues. CDR3 in amino acids: CASSFPGAEAFF. CDR3 in DNA: TGTGCCAGCAGTTTTCCGGGGGCTGAAGCTTTCTTT.

The J gene is TRBJ2-7, the V gene TRBV4-2, with a possible D match to TRBD2 (5 bases). The CDR3 consists of 16 residues. Germline V lookup: CDR1 LGHNA, CDR2 YNFKEQ. The V and J ends lost 0 bases and 0 bases respectively, with 12 bases between them. The CDR3 loop is CASSQDWSGYSYEQYF. In DNA form, the CDR3 reads TGTGCCAGCAGCCAAGATTGGTCGGGGTACTCCTACGAGCAGTACTTC.

The chain couples TRBV3-1 (or the pseudogene TRBV3-2) to TRBJ2-2, with 8 bases matching TRBD2. Per the germline V gene, CDR1 is LGHDT and CDR2 is YNNKEL (reference sequence). The CDR3 loop spans 18 amino acids. The junction had 13 bases not matched to a gene; V was cut back by 4 bases and J by 3 bases. The CDR3 DNA reads as TGTGCCAGCAGCCGACCTACTAGTTGGCGGGGGGACACCGGGGAGCTGTTTTTT. Its translation is CASSRPTSWRGDTGELFF.

In DNA, the CDR3 is TGTGCCAGCAGCCAAGATATTCCAGGATACACCGGGGAGCTGTTTTTT. This gives the protein CASSQDIPGYTGELFF. The chain recombines TRBV4-2 with TRBJ2-2; D uncertain. The V and J ends lost 0 bases and 3 bases respectively, with 11 bases between them. This CDR3 is 16 amino acids long. Germline assignment: CDR1 LGHNA and CDR2 YNFKEQ.

The V call is TRBV2, the J call TRBJ2-7, with 8 positions matching TRBD2. Germline CDR1 SNHLY, CDR2 FYNNEI. CDR3 length: 15 amino acids. V was clipped by 3 bases and J by 4 bases; unmatched bases: 8. In DNA form, the CDR3 reads TGTGCCAGCAGTGATCCTAGCGGGTTAACATACGAGCAGTACTTC. Amino acids: CASSDPSGLTYEQYF.

This clone appeared a single time. The V gene is TRBV14, the J gene TRBJ1-1, with 8 positions matching TRBD1. The CDR3 is 15 residues long. Unmatched junction bases numbered 8, after V lost 4 bases and J lost 4 bases. The germline gives CDR1 SGHDN, CDR2 FVKESK. The CDR3 DNA reads TGTGCCAGCAGCCCATACTCAGGGACAGGCACTGAAGCTTTCTTT. Translated, it gives CASSPYSGTGTEAFF.

This clone was seen once. The CDR3 DNA reads as TGTGCCAGCAGTTTCCGGGACAGAAGAGCTGGAAACACCATATATTTT. This sequence encodes CASSFRDRRAGNTIYF. This chain joins TRBV6-5 and TRBJ1-3, with 7 bases that match TRBD1. J gave up 2 bases and V 4 bases, and 8 bases lay outside the gene matches. CDR3 length equals 16 residues. The germline gives CDR1 MNHEY, CDR2 SVGAGI.

In the case of this clone: One end of the junction does not line up with germline, which may come from a read error. The chain links TRBV4-1 to TRBJ1-5; 8 bases line up with TRBD1. CDR3 length: 15 amino acids. Germline V gene lookup returns CDR1 MGHRA and CDR2 YSYEKL. CDR3 sequence reads: CASSQDGQGNQPQHF. Written as DNA, the CDR3 is TGCGCCAGCAGCCAAGATGGACAGGGCAACCAGCCCCAGCATTTT.

This clone was seen only once. The chain joins TRBV2 to TRBJ1-6, with D possibly being TRBD1 (5 bases). Trimming left V 5 bases short and J 7 bases short, with 12 bases between. This CDR3 is built from 14 residues. In germline, CDR1 is SNHLY, CDR2 FYNNEI. CDR3 sequence (DNA): TGTGCCAGCAGTACCCGGGGGAGCAATTCACCCCTCCACTTT. This encodes CASSTRGSNSPLHF. Full variable domain (rest looked up from reference TRBV2 and TRBJ1-6): EPEVTQTPSHQVTQMGQEVILRCVPISNHLYFYWYRQILGQKVEFLVSFYNNEISEKSEIFDDQFSVERPDGSNFTLKIRSTKLEDSAMYFCASSTRGSNSPLHFGNGTRLTVT.

The J gene is TRBJ2-5, the V gene TRBV6-5; TRBD2 aligns across 11 bases. After removal of 6 bases from V and 5 bases from J, the junction contained 5 bases not matched to a gene. The germline V gene has CDR1 MNHEY and CDR2 SVGAGI. The CDR3 runs 14 residues. The CDR3: CASRTSGARETQYF. The CDR3, as DNA: TGTGCCAGCAGGACTAGCGGGGCCAGGGAGACCCAGTACTTC.

The chain recombines TRBV19 with TRBJ1-1, with a weak D call TRBD1 (6 bases). V lost 5 bases, J lost 0 bases, and 13 bases lay in between. The V gene's germline CDR1 is LNHDA and CDR2 SQIVND (reference sequence). CDR3 length: 15 residues. DNA for the CDR3: TGTGCCAGTAGTGCCCAGGACAGAGTGAACACTGAAGCTTTCTTT. This translates into CASSAQDRVNTEAFF.